The T cell receptor beta chain described here comes from a study of persistence of HIV-infected CD4 T cells. Remarks on this clone: Its antigen is unknown.

The libraries were made with immunoSEQ version 4 in survey mode. TCRdb keeps only in-frame clones here, not all; method: immunoSEQ multiplex PCR. The table has 37,000 or so clones, over 80% seen once. Nonspecific anti-CD3/anti-CD28 bead stimulation represents the broad CD4+ T cell repertoire. Responding CD4+ T cells were sorted by upregulation of both CD40 ligand and CD69. Plasma HIV-1 RNA stayed below 50 copies/mL for at least 4 years. Germline assignment: CDR1 MNHEY and CDR2 SVGAGI. The V and J ends lost 4 bases and 8 bases respectively, with 11 bases between them. This CDR3 is 12 amino acids long. The sequence was obtained from an adult man with HIV who was CMV-seropositive. The sample here was CD4+ T cells sorted from PBMCs after approximately 18-hour stimulation, taken from a patient who received antiretroviral therapy. J is TRBJ1-1 and V is TRBV6-5; the D is unclear. This CDR3 reads CASSSLTQEAFF. The CDR3 DNA sequence: TGTGCCAGCAGTTCTTTGACTCAAGAAGCTTTCTTT.